Included here is one T cell receptor beta chain sequence, with context. Antigen unknown. The sample is drawn from a study of cytomegalovirus exposure and HLA in healthy donors. Whole-study results and caveats: Most TCR sequences proved rare, with some public TCRs found in many donors. Later work found most CMV-associated TCR beta chains apparently HLA-restricted.

CDR3 length: 17 amino acids. The germline V gene encodes CDR1 LGHNA and CDR2 YNFKEQ. Trimming took 3 bases from V and 5 from J; bases not matched to a gene: 10. This cohort consisted of healthy bone marrow donors. The donors, nominally healthy at sampling, likely had unrecorded immune exposures. Primers included in the PCR were 60 Vbeta and 13 Jbeta primers. Produced via immunoSEQ multiplex PCR; TCRdb's table is partial and in-frame only. This table has some 120,000 clones, less than 80% appearing once. Sequenced input: PBMCs. The genes are TRBV4-2 and TRBJ2-2, with 9 bases matching TRBD1. This sequence originates from a middle-aged man in good health and CMV-seronegative. The CDR3 DNA reads as TGTGCCAGCAGCCAGTTACTCGACAGGGGGAAGACCGGGGAGCTGTTTTTT. This gives the protein CASSQLLDRGKTGELFF.